These 10 T cell receptor beta chains originate from one sample sequenced in a study of blood T cell repertoires in COVID-19. The table came from immunoSEQ multiplex PCR; TCRdb's copy has only in-frame clones and leaves some out. The profile covers about 330,000 clones, with around 87% appearing a single time and roughly 5% taken by the ten largest. The sample taken for sequencing was PBMCs or T cells enriched from blood (not recorded which). The receptor source for this set is a woman in her 30s who had recovered from COVID-19.

V and J are TRBV7-3 and TRBJ2-1; possibly TRBD2 for D (6 bases). V gave up 5 bases and J gave up 2 bases, with 7 bases separating them. CDR1 SGHTA and CDR2 FQGTGA come from the germline V gene. The CDR3 extends over 13 amino acids. The DNA of the CDR3 is TGTGCCAGCAGCGGGGGGACCTACAATGAGCAGTTCTTC. Residues: CASSGGTYNEQFF.

The J gene is TRBJ2-2, the V gene TRBV5-8; D gene ambiguous. CDR1 and CDR2 (germline): SGHTS, YDEGEE. V shed 1 base and J shed 2 bases, with 9 bases lying between them. This CDR3 has 15 residues. CDR3 residues: CASSLWQFNTGELFF. CDR3 bases: TGTGCCAGCAGCTTGTGGCAGTTTAACACCGGGGAGCTGTTTTTT.

The chain couples TRBV28 to TRBJ2-3; TRBD2 aligns across 7 bases. The germline V gene encodes CDR1 MDHEN and CDR2 SYDVKM. With V trimmed by 1 base and J by 3 bases, 1 base remained unmatched. This CDR3 spans 14 amino acids. CDR3 nucleotide sequence: TGTGCCAGCAGTTTATACGGGGGGACAGATACGCAGTATTTT. Its protein is CASSLYGGTDTQYF. Drawing the rest from reference TRBV28 and TRBJ2-3, the complete variable domain is DVKVTQSSRYLVKRTGEKVFLECVQDMDHENMFWYRQDPGLGLRLIYFSYDVKMKEKGDIPEGYSVSREKKERFSLILESASTNQTSMYLCASSLYGGTDTQYFGPGTRLTVL.

The CDR3 sequence is CASSFGDRDNEQYF. CDR3 DNA: TGCGCCAGCAGCTTTGGGGACAGGGATAACGAGCAGTACTTC. This sequence joins TRBV5-1 and TRBJ2-7, with TRBD1 matching 9 bases. This CDR3 has 14 amino acids. The trim removed 2 bases at V and 5 bases at J, leaving 5 bases unmatched. Germline CDR1 and CDR2: SGHRS and YFSETQ.

This chain links TRBV29-1 with TRBJ1-2; possibly TRBD1 for D (5 bases). Trimming stripped 1 base from V and 6 bases from J, with 12 bases between. In germline, CDR1 is SQVTM, CDR2 ANQGSEA. This CDR3 is 13 amino acids long. CDR3 residues: CSVEVRREDGYTF. DNA of the CDR3: TGCAGCGTTGAAGTACGCAGGGAAGATGGCTACACCTTC.

The chain combines TRBV4-1 with TRBJ2-1, with 11 nucleotides matching TRBD2. Looked up from germline, CDR1 is MGHRA and CDR2 is YSYEKL. This CDR3 region has 16 residues. Losses at the gene ends were 4 bases for V and 7 bases for J; bases not matched to a gene: 9. The CDR3 here is CASSLKRASGRNEQFF. CDR3 DNA sequence: TGCGCCAGCAGCCTGAAGAGGGCTAGCGGGAGGAATGAGCAGTTCTTC.

Here the CDR3 DNA reads TGTGCCAGCAGCAACCGGGACACCGACTACGAGCAGTACTTC. Translation: CASSNRDTDYEQYF. The chain links TRBV13 to TRBJ2-7; D might be TRBD1 (6 bases). The CDR3 is 14 amino acids. The V gene lost 5 bases and the J gene lost 3 bases, with 14 bases spanning the gap. Looked up from germline, CDR1 is PRHDT and CDR2 is FYEKMQ (reference sequence).

This clone turned up a few times. V usage is TRBV28 and J usage is TRBJ1-1; 8 nucleotides line up with TRBD1. CDR1 and CDR2 (germline): MDHEN, SYDVKM. The CDR3 totals 16 residues. Germline trimming cut 6 bases from V and 9 bases from J; bases unmatched to any gene: 18. CDR3 loop: CASSAPRGRLPYQAFF. CDR3 sequence (DNA): TGTGCCAGCAGCGCGCCCAGGGGGCGCCTTCCCTATCAAGCTTTCTTT.

The chain is built from TRBV5-1 and TRBJ1-2, with 10 nucleotides matching TRBD1. J gave up 6 bases and V 0 bases, and 5 bases lay outside the gene matches. Germline CDR1 SGHRS, CDR2 YFSETQ. The CDR3 is 15 residues long. The DNA for the CDR3 is TGCGCCAGCAGCTTGGCCTCGGACAGGGGGGATGGCTACACCTTC. This encodes CASSLASDRGDGYTF. Full variable domain (missing parts from reference TRBV5-1 and TRBJ1-2): KAGVTQTPRYLIKTRGQQVTLSCSPISGHRSVSWYQQTPGQGLQFLFEYFSETQRNKGNFPGRFSGRQFSNSRSEMNVSTLELGDSALYLCASSLASDRGDGYTFGSGTRLTVV.

The J gene is TRBJ2-3, the V gene TRBV6-2 or TRBV6-3; 7 bases map to TRBD1. V trimming: 3 bases; J trimming: 3 bases; junction bases outside the gene matches: 6. CDR1 MNHEY and CDR2 SVGEGT come from the germline V gene. This CDR3 is built from 15 residues. In nucleotides, the CDR3 is TGTGCCAGCAGTTATTTCGGACAGGCAACAGATACGCAGTATTTT. It codes for CASSYFGQATDTQYF.